Listed below are T cell receptor beta chains from one sample, sequenced in a study of metastatic and nonmetastatic thyroid tumors. TCRdb redid the clone calls on the PCR reads using MiXCR. The repertoire has roughly 45,000 clones, under 4% of them found once; the top ten carry roughly a tenth. The sequencing sample was made of blood. The receptors were sampled from a female donor with papillary thyroid cancer or a benign thyroid nodule (not recorded which). Some clones in this sample may be carry-over from other donors' samples. Each CDR3 is given with its conserved first and last residue. The D gene is left open where the match is weak. Size tells how often a clone was seen (once, few, many) or the class of an expanded clone, and some rows leave it out.

V gene	D gene	CDR3 length	clone size	J gene	CDR3 DNA	CDR3 protein
TRBV7-9	NA	15	many	TRBJ2-1	TGTGCCAGCAGCTTAGGTATCGGGGACTTAGGGGAGCAGTTCTTC	CASSLGIGDLGEQFF
TRBV14	TRBD1	15	many	TRBJ2-2	TGTGCCAGCAGCCCCGGGGACAGGGAGGCCGGGGAGCTGTTTTTT	CASSPGDREAGELFF
TRBV29-1	NA	13	NA	TRBJ2-2	TGCACCGCCCGCCCGCCCGGCAGTGGCGAGCTGTTTTTT	CTARPPGSGELFF
TRBV12-3/TRBV12-4	NA	16	NA	TRBJ2-7	TGTGCCAGCAACACAGGCCTAGGGCAGACCGGCAACGAGCAGTACTTC	CASNTGLGQTGNEQYF
TRBV27	NA	9	NA	TRBJ1-6	TGTGCCAGCAGTTCCAAGGGCCACTTT	CASSSKGHF
TRBV2	NA	14	few	TRBJ1-6	TGTGCCAGCTCAGGAAACAGGAAGGATTCACCCCTCCACTTT	CASSGNRKDSPLHF
TRBV2	TRBD2	16	many	TRBJ2-3	TGTGCCAGCAGGGGCGGGCTAGCGGGGTACACAGATACGCAGTATTTT	CASRGGLAGYTDTQYF
TRBV20-1	NA	13	few	TRBJ2-7	TGCAGTGCTAGGCAGAGCCCCCCCTACGAGCAGTACTTC	CSARQSPPYEQYF
TRBV20-1	NA	13	medium-sized	TRBJ2-1	TGCAGTGCCGAGCGTGGAGTGGGGAATGAGCAGTTCTTC	CSAERGVGNEQFF
TRBV7-6	TRBD1	15	many	TRBJ2-2	TGTGCCAGCAAGGGGACAGGGGTTACCACCGGGGAGCTGTTTTTT	CASKGTGVTTGELFF
TRBV6-5	NA	14	few	TRBJ1-2	TGTGCCAGCAGTTTCCGGAGGGGAAACTATGGCTACACCTTC	CASSFRRGNYGYTF
TRBV7-9	NA	16	many	TRBJ2-3	TGTGCCAGCAGCTTAGGAACGGAGACTGTCACAGATACGCAGTATTTT	CASSLGTETVTDTQYF
TRBV28	TRBD1	13	few	TRBJ1-6	TGTGCCAGCGGAGGACAGGGTAATTCACCCCTCCACTTT	CASGGQGNSPLHF
TRBV5-1	NA	15	many	TRBJ2-5	TGCGCCAGCATAGCAACAGGGGCGAGCGGGGAGACCCAGTACTTC	CASIATGASGETQYF
TRBV5-8	NA	16	many	TRBJ1-5	TGTGCCAGCAGCTTGTTCAGGGGAGCGAGCAATCAGCCCCAGCATTTT	CASSLFRGASNQPQHF
TRBV6-1	TRBD1	16	many	TRBJ2-3	TGTGCCAGCAGTGATTGGACAGGGGGAAGCACAGATACGCAGTATTTT	CASSDWTGGSTDTQYF
TRBV20-1	TRBD2	15	many	TRBJ2-3	TGCAGTGCTAGATTCCGGACTAGGGGCACAGATACGCAGTATTTT	CSARFRTRGTDTQYF
TRBV20-1	TRBD1	13	few	TRBJ2-1	TGCAGTGCTCCCCGGACAGGCTACAATGAGCAGTTCTTC	CSAPRTGYNEQFF
TRBV19	NA	13	NA	TRBJ2-2	TGTGCCAGTAGCCAGACAGGAACCGGGGAGCTGTTTTTT	CASSQTGTGELFF
TRBV6-2/TRBV6-3	TRBD1	15	few	TRBJ1-6	TGTGCCAGCAGTGACCGGGACAGGGGGTGGTCACCCCTCCACTTT	CASSDRDRGWSPLHF
TRBV6-2/TRBV6-3	TRBD2	13	NA	TRBJ2-1	TGTTCCAGCAGGGGGACTAGCCGACGTGAGCAGTTCTTC	CSSRGTSRREQFF
TRBV15	TRBD2	17	NA	TRBJ2-1	TGTGCCACCAGCAGCCCCTCGGGAGGGCTCTCCTACAATGAGCAGTTCTTC	CATSSPSGGLSYNEQFF
TRBV6-1	NA	17	few	TRBJ1-2	TGTGCCAGCAGTGAGATTCGAGGGGTCATTATTGTCTATGGCTACACCTTC	CASSEIRGVIIVYGYTF
TRBV6-1	TRBD1	16	NA	TRBJ2-6	TGTGCCAGCAGTGCACAGGGGAAAGCTGGGGCCAACGTCCTGACTTTC	CASSAQGKAGANVLTF
TRBV20-1	TRBD2	16	many	TRBJ2-3	TGCAGTGCTAGAGAGCCTAGCGGGAGATGGACAGATACGCAGTATTTT	CSAREPSGRWTDTQYF
TRBV19	NA	17	medium-sized	TRBJ1-2	TGTGCCAGTAGTATAATGGAACGCCTCCAAACGGGCTATGGCTACACCTTC	CASSIMERLQTGYGYTF
TRBV6-5	NA	15	NA	TRBJ2-7	TGTGCCAGCAGTTACGGCACCAGTGACTCCTACGAGCAGTACTTC	CASSYGTSDSYEQYF
TRBV29-1	NA	13	many	TRBJ2-6	TGCAGCGTTGAACCCTCTGGGGCCAACGTCCTGACTTTC	CSVEPSGANVLTF